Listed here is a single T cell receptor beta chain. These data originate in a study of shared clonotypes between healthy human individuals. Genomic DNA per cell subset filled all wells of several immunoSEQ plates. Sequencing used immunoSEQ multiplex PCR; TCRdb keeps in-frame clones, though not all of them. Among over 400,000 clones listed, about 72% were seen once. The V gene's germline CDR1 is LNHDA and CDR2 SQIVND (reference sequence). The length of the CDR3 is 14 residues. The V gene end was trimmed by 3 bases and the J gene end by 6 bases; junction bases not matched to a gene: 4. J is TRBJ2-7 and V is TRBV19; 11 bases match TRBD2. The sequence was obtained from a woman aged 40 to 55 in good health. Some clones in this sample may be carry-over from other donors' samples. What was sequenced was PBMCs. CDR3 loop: CASSIPGTSGEQYF. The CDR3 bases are TGTGCCAGTAGTATCCCCGGGACTAGCGGCGAGCAGTACTTC. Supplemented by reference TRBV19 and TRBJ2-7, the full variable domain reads DGGITQSPKYLFRKEGQNVTLSCEQNLNHDAMYWYRQDPGQGLRLIYYSQIVNDFQKGDIAEGYSVSREKKESFPLTVTSAQKNPTAFYLCASSIPGTSGEQYFGPGTRLTVT.